The rows below give T cell receptor beta chains drawn from one sample of a study of regulatory T cells in long-lasting Graves disease. In TCRdb, the multiplex PCR reads were re-called with MiXCR into one record per CDR3 protein. The table lists around 400,000 distinct CDR3 sequences, about a sixth of them singletons, with around a fifth in the top ten. The material was peripheral blood mononuclear cells (PBMCs), obtained at new diagnosis, from a patient treated with antithyroid drugs. The receptors shown here come from a female donor with Graves disease. CDR3s include the opening cysteine and the closing phenylalanine or tryptophan. A D gene is named only where the DNA matches it firmly. Size is omitted from some rows. Given values are once, few, many or a class for expanded clones.

size,length,D,J,V,DNA,CDR3
many,14,TRBD1,TRBJ1-1,TRBV3-1,TGTGCCAGCAGCCAAGAGGGACAGGGCACTGAAGCTTTCTTT,CASSQEGQGTEAFF
many,14,TRBD1,TRBJ1-1,TRBV5-1,TGCGCCAGCAGCTGGATGACAGGGGGCACTGAAGCTTTCTTT,CASSWMTGGTEAFF
many,22,TRBD2,TRBJ2-5,TRBV20-1,TGCAGTGTTCGGGGACCGTTAATGCTAAATGGGATCCAGCGGGGCCTCCAGAAGACCCAGTACTTC,CSVRGPLMLNGIQRGLQKTQYF
many,15,NA,TRBJ1-2,TRBV6-1,TGTGCCAGCAGGGGCCCGGGGGAAGATAACTATGGCTACACCTTC,CASRGPGEDNYGYTF
few,16,NA,TRBJ2-4,TRBV7-2,TGTGCCAGCAGCTCCCCTCATCTTGACTCGCGGAACATTCAGTACTTC,CASSSPHLDSRNIQYF
many,13,NA,TRBJ2-7,TRBV5-4,TGTGCCAGCAGCTTGCGCGGGACCTACGAGCAGTACTTC,CASSLRGTYEQYF
few,14,TRBD1,TRBJ1-6,TRBV10-3,TGTGCCATCAGGCAGACAGGGGATAATTCACCCCTCCACTTT,CAIRQTGDNSPLHF
NA,13,NA,TRBJ2-1,TRBV3-1,TGTGCCAGCAGCCAAGAATTGAGGCAGGAGCAGTTCTTC,CASSQELRQEQFF
many,15,TRBD1,TRBJ1-4,TRBV5-4,TGTGCCAGCAGCCAAGGGACAGACCTTAATGAAAAACTGTTTTTT,CASSQGTDLNEKLFF
many,10,NA,TRBJ1-1,TRBV29-1,TGCAGCGCCGTACTTGGTGAAGCTTTCTTT,CSAVLGEAFF
many,17,NA,TRBJ1-5,TRBV4-1,TGCGCCAGCAGCCAAGAGGGTGTCGGTTCCCCCCATCAGCCCCAGCATTTT,CASSQEGVGSPHQPQHF
few,16,TRBD1,TRBJ2-1,TRBV11-2,TGTGCCTGCTCTAAGGGCGGGACAGGAGGAATCAATGAGCAGTTCTTC,CACSKGGTGGINEQFF
many,16,NA,TRBJ1-1,TRBV7-6,TGTGCCAGCAGCTTAGCTATCAGGGGCGCAGACACTGAAGCTTTCTTT,CASSLAIRGADTEAFF
many,16,TRBD2,TRBJ2-1,TRBV5-1,TGCGCCAGCAGCTTGGTGCGGGGGGGCTCCTACAATGAGCAGTTCTTC,CASSLVRGGSYNEQFF
few,15,NA,TRBJ1-2,TRBV30,TGTGCCTGGATAGGCCGAATCAGGGCAAACTATGGCTACACCTTC,CAWIGRIRANYGYTF
NA,17,NA,TRBJ2-1,TRBV4-1,TGCGCCAGCCTTCCGGGGGAGTTCTCGTCGAACTACAATGAGCAGTTCTTC,CASLPGEFSSNYNEQFF
many,18,TRBD2,TRBJ2-1,TRBV4-1,TGCGCCAGTTCCCTTTTTTGGGGGGGGTACTCCTCCTACAATGAGCAGTTCTTC,CASSLFWGGYSSYNEQFF
many,14,NA,TRBJ2-5,TRBV27,TGTGCCAGCAGTCCCCAGGGGGGTGGAGAGACCCAGTACTTC,CASSPQGGGETQYF
many,14,NA,TRBJ2-1,TRBV20-1,TGCAGTGCTAGGACCGGGACACTACACAATGAGCAGTTCTTC,CSARTGTLHNEQFF
many,15,NA,TRBJ2-5,TRBV7-3,TGTGCCAGCAGCTTCAACGGGGGCGGGGGAGAGACCCAGTACTTC,CASSFNGGGGETQYF
many,15,TRBD1,TRBJ1-5,TRBV6-4,TGTGCCAGCACCCTTGAGGGGACAGGGAGCGGGCCCCAGCATTTT,CASTLEGTGSGPQHF
many,14,NA,TRBJ2-5,TRBV12-3/TRBV12-4,TGTGCCAGCACCCAGACGCAGCCCCAAGAGACCCAGTACTTC,CASTQTQPQETQYF
many,15,NA,TRBJ2-7,TRBV27,TGTGCCAGCAGTTGGTTTCGTGAAGGGCCACACGAGCAGTACTTC,CASSWFREGPHEQYF
NA,16,NA,TRBJ1-2,TRBV4-2,TGTGCCAGCAGCCAAGATTCGGCAGTTGAAGGCGACGGCTACACCTTC,CASSQDSAVEGDGYTF
many,14,NA,TRBJ1-5,TRBV28,TGTGCCAGCAGTTTACTCGTGGGCAATCAGCCCCAGCATTTT,CASSLLVGNQPQHF
many,15,NA,TRBJ2-7,TRBV28,TGTGCCAGCAGTTTGGGGGGACAGAGGAACTACGAGCAGTACTTC,CASSLGGQRNYEQYF
NA,13,NA,TRBJ2-5,TRBV4-2,TGTGCCAGCAGCACCTCACTTTCGGAGACCCAGTACTTC,CASSTSLSETQYF
NA,14,TRBD1,TRBJ2-2,TRBV19,TGTGCCAGTAGTACCAGACAGGGGGCCGGGGAGCTGTTTTTT,CASSTRQGAGELFF
many,17,TRBD2,TRBJ2-3,TRBV9,TGTGCCAGCAGCACTCCACTAGCGGGAGGGCCCACAGATACGCAGTATTTT,CASSTPLAGGPTDTQYF
many,14,TRBD2,TRBJ2-3,TRBV7-2,TGTGCCAGCAGCTTAAGCGGGGGCACAGATACGCAGTATTTT,CASSLSGGTDTQYF
few,15,NA,TRBJ2-7,TRBV20-1,TGCAGTGCTAATCAAGCACGGGACTCCGGGGTCCTGCAGTACTTC,CSANQARDSGVLQYF
many,16,TRBD2,TRBJ2-4,TRBV7-2,TGTGCCAGCAGCTTAGCCCGCGCTAGCGGGGGACACATTCAGTACTTC,CASSLARASGGHIQYF
few,13,NA,TRBJ2-2,TRBV5-6,TGTGCCAGCAGCTTGGTCCGGGGCGGGGAGCTGTTTTTT,CASSLVRGGELFF
few,16,TRBD2,TRBJ2-3,TRBV28,TGTGCCAGCAGTTCTAGGACGCGGGGGAGAGTAGATACGCAGTATTTT,CASSSRTRGRVDTQYF
many,16,NA,TRBJ1-6,TRBV28,TGTGCCAGCAGTTTAAGTGGGGGCTCCTATAATTCACCCCTCCACTTT,CASSLSGGSYNSPLHF
many,16,TRBD1,TRBJ2-3,TRBV6-1,TGTGCCAGCAGGACAACAGGGGGCGTTAGGACAGATACGCAGTATTTT,CASRTTGGVRTDTQYF
many,16,TRBD2,TRBJ2-1,TRBV6-2/TRBV6-3,TGTGCCAGCAGTTACGGACCGGGACTAGGGACCAATGAGCAGTTCTTC,CASSYGPGLGTNEQFF
few,15,TRBD1,TRBJ2-5,TRBV20-1,TGCAGTGCTAGAGACGGACAGGGGGCGAGCAAGACCCAGTACTTC,CSARDGQGASKTQYF
many,14,NA,TRBJ2-5,TRBV13,TGTGCCAGCACCCGGTCAGAGTTGGAAGAGACCCAGTACTTC,CASTRSELEETQYF
many,15,NA,TRBJ1-2,TRBV12-3/TRBV12-4,TGTGCCAGCAGTTTAGTGCCGGAGGCCAAGGATGGCTACACCTTC,CASSLVPEAKDGYTF
many,14,NA,TRBJ1-5,TRBV4-1,TGCGCCAGCAGCCAAGGACAAGGGAGTCAGCCCCAGCATTTT,CASSQGQGSQPQHF
NA,13,TRBD1,TRBJ1-2,TRBV29-1,TGCAGCGCTCGTACAGGGGCGGGCTATGGCTACACCTTC,CSARTGAGYGYTF
few,13,NA,TRBJ1-2,TRBV15,TGTGCCACCAGCACCGGAGACCTTTATGGCTACACCTTC,CATSTGDLYGYTF
many,16,TRBD2,TRBJ2-1,TRBV28,TGTGCCAGCAGCCCCTTGGGCGGGAGCGGCTACGCTGAGCAGTTCTTC,CASSPLGGSGYAEQFF
NA,13,NA,TRBJ1-6,TRBV27,TGTGCCAGCACCCAATGGGGGTACTCACCCCTCCACTTT,CASTQWGYSPLHF
many,15,NA,TRBJ1-2,TRBV5-1,TGCGCCAGCAGCTTGGATCGTCCGGCCAACTATGGCTACACCTTC,CASSLDRPANYGYTF
NA,16,TRBD1,TRBJ2-7,TRBV20-1,TGCAGTGCGACCGGGACAGGGAAATTTGTACAATACGAGCAGTACTTC,CSATGTGKFVQYEQYF
NA,14,TRBD1,TRBJ2-1,TRBV27,TGTGCCAGCAGTTTAGGACAGGGTTTTGGTGAGCAGTTCTTC,CASSLGQGFGEQFF
NA,17,TRBD2,TRBJ2-6,TRBV7-3,TGTGCCAGCAGCGCTTGGGGGGGAAGCTCTGGGGCCAACGTCCTGACTTTC,CASSAWGGSSGANVLTF
many,16,NA,TRBJ2-1,TRBV15,TGTGCCACCAGCACCCCTGGGCGCGACTCCTACAATGAGCAGTTCTTC,CATSTPGRDSYNEQFF
many,16,NA,TRBJ1-2,TRBV2,TGTGCCAGCAGCTACGGGAATGACAAGGCGGGGTATGGCTACACCTTC,CASSYGNDKAGYGYTF
many,12,NA,TRBJ2-7,TRBV28,TGTGCCAGCAGTGAGACCTCCTACGAGCAGTACTTC,CASSETSYEQYF
NA,17,TRBD1,TRBJ1-1,TRBV4-1,TGCGCCAGCAGCCAAGAACTACGAGGCAGGGGGACCACTGAAGCTTTCTTT,CASSQELRGRGTTEAFF
NA,16,NA,TRBJ2-1,TRBV18,TGTGCCAGCTCACCAGCATCGCGATTCTCCTACAATGAGCAGTTCTTC,CASSPASRFSYNEQFF
many,14,NA,TRBJ1-1,TRBV5-6,TGTGCCAGCAGCTTGTATCTCAAAGACACTGAAGCTTTCTTT,CASSLYLKDTEAFF
few,15,NA,TRBJ1-2,TRBV6-4,TGTGCCAGCAGTTACGCTAACAGGGTGGGGTATGGCTACACCTTC,CASSYANRVGYGYTF
many,14,NA,TRBJ1-5,TRBV2,TGTGCCAGCAAATCGGGATGGCAGGAACAGCCCCAGCATTTT,CASKSGWQEQPQHF
many,12,NA,TRBJ1-1,TRBV29-1,TGCAGCGTTGCCGCAGGGGTGGTAGGAGCTTTCTTT,CSVAAGVVGAFF